This T cell receptor beta chain was captured in a study of T-cell memory formation after mild COVID-19. Germline CDR1 and CDR2: SGDLS and YYNGEE. The CDR3 consists of 17 residues. V dropped 0 bases and J dropped 0 bases, with 13 bases sitting between them. Regarding the study as a whole: Among CD4+ contracting clones, most were CM and EM, and CD8+ ones EMRA. SARS-CoV-2 specificity was not confirmed for second-wave clones peaking on day 37. Pre-infection memory contained some responding clones, which suggested that cross-reactive memory had joined.

This clonotype has only a few counts. Its antigen is as yet unknown. TCRdb processed the 5' RACE reads anew with MiXCR; each CDR3 protein has one entry. The sample carries roughly 400,000 distinct CDR3 sequences, 20% to 25% recorded once. This chain uses TRBV9 with TRBJ2-4; D might be TRBD2 (5 bases). Sequenced sample: PBMCs or a T cell subset sorted from them (not recorded which). The TCR originated in an adult woman who had mild COVID-19 (a few samples of this study predate the infection). Cell type and time point are not known. Here the CDR3 DNA reads TGTGCCAGCAGCGTAGGGACGAGCGGTGTAGCCAAAAACATTCAGTACTTC. It encodes CASSVGTSGVAKNIQYF.